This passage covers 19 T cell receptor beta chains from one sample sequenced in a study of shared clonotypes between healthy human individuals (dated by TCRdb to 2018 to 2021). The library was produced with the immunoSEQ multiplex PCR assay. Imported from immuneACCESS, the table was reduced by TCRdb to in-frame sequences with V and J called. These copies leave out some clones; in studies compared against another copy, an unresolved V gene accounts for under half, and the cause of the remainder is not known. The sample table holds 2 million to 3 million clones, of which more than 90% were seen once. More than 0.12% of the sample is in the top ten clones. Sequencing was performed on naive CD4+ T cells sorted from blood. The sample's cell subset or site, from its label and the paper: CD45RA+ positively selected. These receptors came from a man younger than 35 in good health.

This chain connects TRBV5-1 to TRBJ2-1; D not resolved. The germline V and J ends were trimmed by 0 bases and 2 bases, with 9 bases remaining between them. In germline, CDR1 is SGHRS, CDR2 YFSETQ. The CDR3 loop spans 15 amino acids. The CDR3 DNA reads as TGCGCCAGCAGCTTGGCGGAACCAACCTACAATGAGCAGTTCTTC. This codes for CASSLAEPTYNEQFF.

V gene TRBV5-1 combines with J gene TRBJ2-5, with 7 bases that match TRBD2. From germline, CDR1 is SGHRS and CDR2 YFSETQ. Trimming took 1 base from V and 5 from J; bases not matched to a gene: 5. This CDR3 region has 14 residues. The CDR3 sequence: CASSLTGGLETQYF. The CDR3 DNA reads TGCGCCAGCAGCTTGACGGGGGGATTGGAGACCCAGTACTTC.

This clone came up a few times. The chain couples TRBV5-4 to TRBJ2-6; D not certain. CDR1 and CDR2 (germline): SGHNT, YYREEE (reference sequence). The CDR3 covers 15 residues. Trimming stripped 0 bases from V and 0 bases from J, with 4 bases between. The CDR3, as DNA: TGTGCCAGCAGCTTGGGGGTCTCTGGGGCCAACGTCCTGACTTTC. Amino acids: CASSLGVSGANVLTF.

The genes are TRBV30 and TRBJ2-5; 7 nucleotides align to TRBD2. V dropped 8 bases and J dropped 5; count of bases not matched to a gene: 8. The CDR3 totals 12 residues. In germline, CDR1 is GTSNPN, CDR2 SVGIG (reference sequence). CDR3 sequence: CATRGGGETQYF. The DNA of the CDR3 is TGTGCCACCCGCGGGGGAGGGGAGACCCAGTACTTC.

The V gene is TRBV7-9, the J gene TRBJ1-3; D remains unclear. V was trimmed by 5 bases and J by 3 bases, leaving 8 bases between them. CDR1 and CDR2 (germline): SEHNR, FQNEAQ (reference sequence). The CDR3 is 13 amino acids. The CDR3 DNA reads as TGTGCCAGCAGCCAGAGCAGTGGAAACACCATATATTTT. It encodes CASSQSSGNTIYF.

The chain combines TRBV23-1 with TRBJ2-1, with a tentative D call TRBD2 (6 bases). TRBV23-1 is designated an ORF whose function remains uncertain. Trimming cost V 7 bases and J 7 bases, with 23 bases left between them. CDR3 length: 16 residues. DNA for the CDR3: TGCGCCAGCACGACGGACCTACCGCTAGCGAGGAATGAGCAGTTCTTC. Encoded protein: CASTTDLPLARNEQFF.

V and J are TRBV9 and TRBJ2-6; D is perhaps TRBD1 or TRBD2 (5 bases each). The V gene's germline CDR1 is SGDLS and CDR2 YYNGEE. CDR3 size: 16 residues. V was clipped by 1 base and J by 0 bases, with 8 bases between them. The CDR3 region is CASSVKGSSGANVLTF. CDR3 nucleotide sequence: TGTGCCAGCAGCGTAAAGGGGAGCTCTGGGGCCAACGTCCTGACTTTC.

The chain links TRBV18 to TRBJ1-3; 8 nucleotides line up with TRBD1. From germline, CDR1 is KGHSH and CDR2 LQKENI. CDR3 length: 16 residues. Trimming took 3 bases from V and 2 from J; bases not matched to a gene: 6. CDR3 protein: CASSPSQGAAGNTIYF. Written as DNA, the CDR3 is TGTGCCAGCTCACCCTCTCAGGGGGCGGCTGGAAACACCATATATTTT.

This CDR3 is CASSPTGSYAYEQYF. CDR3 DNA: TGCGCCAGCAGTCCTACAGGATCCTACGCCTACGAGCAGTACTTC. The chain links TRBV5-1 to TRBJ2-7, with D perhaps TRBD1 (5 bases). CDR1 is SGHRS, CDR2 YFSETQ, per germline. The ends were cut back, 5 bases at V and 2 bases at J, with 17 bases in the middle. The CDR3 sequence is 15 residues long.

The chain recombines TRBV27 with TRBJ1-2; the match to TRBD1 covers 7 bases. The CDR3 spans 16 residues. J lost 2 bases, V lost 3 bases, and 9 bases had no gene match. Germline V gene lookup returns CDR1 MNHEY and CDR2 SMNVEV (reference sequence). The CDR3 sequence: CASSFLKDRANYGYTF. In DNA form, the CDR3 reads TGTGCCAGCAGTTTCTTGAAAGACAGGGCAAACTATGGCTACACCTTC.

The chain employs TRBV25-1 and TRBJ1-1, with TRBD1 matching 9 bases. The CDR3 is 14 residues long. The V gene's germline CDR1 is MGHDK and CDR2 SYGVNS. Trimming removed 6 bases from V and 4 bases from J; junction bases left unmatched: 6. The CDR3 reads CASSTTGGSTEAFF. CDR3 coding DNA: TGTGCCAGCAGCACGACAGGGGGGAGCACTGAAGCTTTCTTT.

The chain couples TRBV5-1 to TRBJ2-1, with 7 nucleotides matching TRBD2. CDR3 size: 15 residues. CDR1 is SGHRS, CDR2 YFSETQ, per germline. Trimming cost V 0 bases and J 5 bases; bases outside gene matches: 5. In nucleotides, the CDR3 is TGCGCCAGCAGCTTGGAGGCGGGAGCCAACAATGAGCAGTTCTTC. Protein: CASSLEAGANNEQFF.

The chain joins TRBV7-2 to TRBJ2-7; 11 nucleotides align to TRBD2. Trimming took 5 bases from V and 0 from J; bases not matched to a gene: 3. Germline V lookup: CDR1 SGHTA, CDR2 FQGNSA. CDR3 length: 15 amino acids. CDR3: CASSNGLAGSYEQYF. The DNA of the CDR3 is TGTGCCAGCAGCAACGGACTAGCGGGCTCCTACGAGCAGTACTTC.

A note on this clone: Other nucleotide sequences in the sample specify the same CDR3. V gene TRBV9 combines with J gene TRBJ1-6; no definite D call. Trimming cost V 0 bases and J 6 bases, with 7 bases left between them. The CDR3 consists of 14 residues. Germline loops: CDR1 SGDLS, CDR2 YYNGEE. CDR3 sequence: CASSVGDFNSPLHF. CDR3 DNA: TGTGCCAGCAGCGTAGGAGACTTTAATTCACCCCTCCACTTT.

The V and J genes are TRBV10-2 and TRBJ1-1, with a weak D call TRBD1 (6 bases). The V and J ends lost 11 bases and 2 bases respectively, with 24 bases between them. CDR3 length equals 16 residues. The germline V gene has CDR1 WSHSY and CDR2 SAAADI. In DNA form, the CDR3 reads TGCGCCTCGTTTAATGGGGGGCGGTCGGGTAACACTGAAGCTTTCTTT. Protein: CASFNGGRSGNTEAFF.

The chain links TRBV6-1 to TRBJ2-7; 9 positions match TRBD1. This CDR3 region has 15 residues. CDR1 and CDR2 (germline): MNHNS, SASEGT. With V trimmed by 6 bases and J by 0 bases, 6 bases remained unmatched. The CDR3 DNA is TGTGCCAGCAGGAGGACAGGGGATCCCTCCTACGAGCAGTACTTC. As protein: CASRRTGDPSYEQYF.

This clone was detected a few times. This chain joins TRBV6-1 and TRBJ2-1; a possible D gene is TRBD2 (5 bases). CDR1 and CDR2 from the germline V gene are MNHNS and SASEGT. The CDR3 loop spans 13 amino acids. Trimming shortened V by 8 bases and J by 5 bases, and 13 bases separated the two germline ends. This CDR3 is CASVRARDNEQFF. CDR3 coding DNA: TGTGCCAGCGTGAGGGCGCGCGACAATGAGCAGTTCTTC.

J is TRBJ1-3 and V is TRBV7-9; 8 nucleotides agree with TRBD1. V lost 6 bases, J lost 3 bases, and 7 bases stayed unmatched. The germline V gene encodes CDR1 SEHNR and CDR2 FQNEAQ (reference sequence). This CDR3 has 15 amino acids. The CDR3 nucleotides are TGTGCCAGCAGACCGACAGGGGCTGGTGGAAACACCATATATTTT. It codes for CASRPTGAGGNTIYF.

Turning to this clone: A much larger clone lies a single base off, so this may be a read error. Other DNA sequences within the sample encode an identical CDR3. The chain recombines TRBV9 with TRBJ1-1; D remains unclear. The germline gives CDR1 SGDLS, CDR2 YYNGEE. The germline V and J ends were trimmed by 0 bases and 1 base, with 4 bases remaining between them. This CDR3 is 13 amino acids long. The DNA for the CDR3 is TGTGCCAGCAGCGTAGGGGAGAACACTGAAGCTTTCTTT. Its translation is CASSVGENTEAFF.